This TCR beta chain was identified during a study of tumor-infiltrating lymphocytes in primary liver carcinoma. Broader study findings: There were only about 7.5-24% of top clones found in all five tumor regions. Overlap in tumor-adjacent and tumor-blood pairs fell below that of tumor region pairs.

For this clonotype: The antigen is not known. This may come from a read error, since a much larger clone is one base off.

This CDR3 contains 14 residues. V lost 2 bases and J lost 5, with 14 bases in between. Germline V gives CDR1 SGHRS, CDR2 YFSETQ. Co-extraction of RNA and DNA was performed on roughly 17-32 mg of unsorted bulk tissue. Among the patients, all had chronic HBV infection and none had been treated. The proportion of viable tumor cells exceeded 80% in every tumor sample. The template, about 500 ng total RNA, yielded TCR beta cDNA made with a constant-region primer. Library construction for TCR beta comprised three nested multiplex PCR rounds performed with slightly modified ARM-PCR. Two initial PCR rounds of around 9 cycles each paired TRBV1-TRBV30 forward primers with a C-beta reverse primer. TCRdb re-called the multiplex PCR reads through MiXCR, storing one row per CDR3 protein. The sample yields approximately 74,000 distinct CDR3 sequences, about 70% seen once.

The source of this sequence is an older woman with primary liver carcinoma and hepatitis B virus infection. Specimen: liver tumor tissue from sampling region 4. Sample subset: tumor region T4, right-lateral pole. The J gene is TRBJ2-7, the V gene TRBV5-1, with D perhaps matching TRBD1 (5 bases). CDR3 residues: CASSLDSRSHEQYF. CDR3 bases: TGCGCCAGCAGCTTAGACAGCAGATCCCACGAGCAGTACTTC.